What follows are 28 T cell receptor beta chains derived from one specimen sequenced in a study of T cells in Graves' hyperthyroidism and ophthalmopathy. It was RNA transcripts that yielded the amplified TCR beta CDR3 regions. A set of HTBI primers served as the primers for a first-round RT-PCR of the TCR CDR3. TCRdb reprocessed the multiplex PCR reads with MiXCR, giving one entry per CDR3 protein. Of about 340,000 distinct CDR3 sequences listed, roughly 21% are singletons. What was sequenced was blood. The source is a woman between 45 and 60 years old with Graves' hyperthyroidism.

This clonotype has ten or more counts. V usage is TRBV5-1 and J usage is TRBJ2-2; no definite D call. This CDR3 comprises 15 residues. The germline CDR1 and CDR2 sequences are SGHRS and YFSETQ. The ends were cut back, 4 bases at V and 5 bases at J, with 15 bases in the middle. The CDR3 loop is CASSGSLGRTGELFF. The CDR3 DNA is TGCGCCAGCAGCGGGTCCCTGGGAAGGACCGGGGAGCTGTTTTTT.

This clonotype was seen many times. V gene TRBV27 combines with J gene TRBJ2-7; 11 positions match TRBD2. The J segment lost 2 bases and the V segment lost 6 bases, leaving 3 bases of the junction unmatched. CDR3 length: 14 amino acids. Germline-derived CDR1 and CDR2 are MNHEY and SMNVEV (reference sequence). CDR3 sequence reads: CASRTSGGAYEQYF. CDR3 nucleotides: TGTGCCAGCAGAACTAGCGGGGGCGCCTACGAGCAGTACTTC.

V usage is TRBV5-1 and J usage is TRBJ2-1, with D maybe TRBD1 (6 bases). The CDR3 spans 14 residues. The germline V gene encodes CDR1 SGHRS and CDR2 YFSETQ. The V end lost 4 bases, the J end lost 8 bases, and 16 bases lay between the germline ends. This CDR3 is CASSPRFGGDEQFF. CDR3 DNA: TGCGCCAGCAGCCCGAGGTTTGGGGGCGATGAGCAGTTCTTC.

This clonotype showed up just a few times. The chain's CDR3 is CATGHSNTEAFF. DNA for the CDR3: TGTGCCACCGGACATTCGAACACTGAAGCTTTCTTT. The chain carries TRBV27 and TRBJ1-1; D possibly corresponds to TRBD1 (5 bases). CDR3 length: 12 residues. The V end lost 10 bases, the J end lost 1 base, and 10 bases lay between the germline ends. CDR1 and CDR2 from the germline V gene are MNHEY and SMNVEV (reference sequence).

Of note for this clonotype: One end of the junction varies from germline; a read error may be responsible. The chain has TRBV27 and TRBJ1-5; D possibly corresponds to TRBD1 (5 bases). CDR3 length: 14 residues. The germline V gene encodes CDR1 MNHEY and CDR2 SMNVEV (reference sequence). The CDR3 DNA follows: TGTGCCGGCAGTTTCTCCGTCGGGGGACAGCCCCAGCATTTT. Translated: CAGSFSVGGQPQHF.

This clonotype occurred a few times. V is TRBV6-1 and J is TRBJ2-7, with D perhaps TRBD2 (6 bases). The CDR3 runs to 13 residues. V gave up 5 bases and J gave up 9 bases, with 17 bases separating them. Germline V gene data show CDR1 as MNHNS and CDR2 as SASEGT. This CDR3 reads CASSSGTGVVQYF. CDR3 sequence (DNA): TGTGCCAGCAGTTCTGGGACGGGGGTGGTGCAGTACTTC.

Only a few counts were recorded for this clonotype. The chain joins TRBV29-1 to TRBJ2-5; D gene unclear. Germline loops: CDR1 SQVTM, CDR2 ANQGSEA. The length of the CDR3 is 11 residues. Trimming took off 3 bases at V and 4 bases at J, with 6 bases between the two ends. The CDR3 reads CSVEQTETQYF. The CDR3 DNA reads TGCAGCGTTGAGCAGACAGAGACCCAGTACTTC.

The table lists this clonotype with many counts. CDR3 DNA: TGTGCCAGCAGTTTCCGGACTAGCGGAGCCTACAATGAGCAGTTCTTC. Translation gives CASSFRTSGAYNEQFF. This rearrangement joins TRBV11-1 to TRBJ2-1, with 10 bases matching TRBD2. Looked up from germline, CDR1 is SGHAT and CDR2 is FQDESV (reference sequence). The CDR3 has 16 residues. The J segment lost 2 bases and the V segment lost 6 bases, leaving 7 bases of the junction unmatched.

This clonotype was seen repeatedly, ten times or more. The CDR3 sequence is CASSPIRRDRGRQETQYF. The DNA of the CDR3 is TGTGCCAGCAGCCCTATCCGCCGGGACAGGGGGCGGCAAGAGACCCAGTACTTC. The genes are TRBV11-2 and TRBJ2-5, with 12 bases lining up with TRBD1. Germline values: CDR1 SGHAT, CDR2 FQNNGV. The V gene end was trimmed by 5 bases and the J gene end by 2 bases; junction bases not matched to a gene: 12. The CDR3 has 18 amino acids. The variable domain in full, with the rest retrieved from reference TRBV11-2 and TRBJ2-5, is EAGVAQSPRYKIIEKRQSVAFWCNPISGHATLYWYQQILGQGPKLLIQFQNNGVVDDSQLPKDRFSAERLKGVDSTLKIQPAKLEDSAVYLCASSPIRRDRGRQETQYFGPGTRLLVL.

The sample holds many counts of this clonotype. CDR3: CASSEVWGQGAYEQYF. CDR3 coding DNA: TGTGCCAGCAGTGAAGTTTGGGGACAGGGGGCCTACGAGCAGTACTTC. The rearrangement links TRBV6-1 to TRBJ2-7; 11 bases match TRBD1. Germline V gene sequence: CDR1 MNHNS, CDR2 SASEGT. V trimming: 1 base; J trimming: 2 bases; junction bases outside the gene matches: 4. This CDR3 is 16 amino acids long.

This clonotype appeared a few times. At one end, the junction sequence differs from germline, possibly due to a read error. V is TRBV15 and J is TRBJ2-2; D perhaps matches TRBD2 (6 bases). The CDR3 length is 15 residues. Germline V CDR1 and CDR2: LNHNV, YYDKDF (reference sequence). For the CDR3, the DNA is TGTGCCACCAGACCGGCGGGACCGAACACCGAGGAGCTGTTTTTT. It translates to CATRPAGPNTEELFF.

In its sample, this clonotype was seen many times. This chain links TRBV5-1 with TRBJ2-4, with 11 bases aligning to TRBD2. The germline V gene encodes CDR1 SGHRS and CDR2 YFSETQ. The CDR3 spans 12 residues. V lost 4 bases to trimming and J lost 15 bases; unmatched junction nucleotides: 6. The CDR3 is CASSGTSGNRYF. For the CDR3, the DNA is TGCGCCAGCAGCGGGACTAGCGGCAATCGGTACTTC. Using reference TRBV5-1 and TRBJ2-4 for the parts outside the CDR3, the full variable domain is KAGVTQTPRYLIKTRGQQVTLSCSPISGHRSVSWYQQTPGQGLQFLFEYFSETQRNKGNFPGRFSGRQFSNSRSEMNVSTLELGDSALYLCASSGTSGNRYFGAGTRLSVL.

This clonotype occurred a few times. The chain carries TRBV25-1 and TRBJ2-2; 9 nucleotides line up with TRBD1. The CDR3 spans 15 residues. Per the germline V gene, CDR1 is MGHDK and CDR2 is SYGVNS. Germline trimming cut 2 bases from V and 5 bases from J; bases unmatched to any gene: 3. The CDR3, as DNA: TGTGCCAGCAGTGAACGGGACAGGGCTACCGGGGAGCTGTTTTTT. Protein product: CASSERDRATGELFF.

The V call is TRBV7-2, the J call TRBJ1-3; D is ambiguous. CDR1 is SGHTA and CDR2 is FQGNSA in the germline V gene. The CDR3 runs to 15 residues. V lost 1 base and J lost 0, with 7 bases in between. This CDR3 reads CASSLVGVSGNTIYF. CDR3 nucleotide sequence: TGTGCCAGCAGCTTAGTAGGTGTCTCTGGAAACACCATATATTTT.

This clonotype was seen once. One end of the junction varies from germline; a read error may be responsible. The CDR3 sequence is CSPTTGVDERFF. The CDR3 nucleotides read TGCAGCCCGACGACAGGGGTCGACGAGCGGTTCTTC. This rearrangement joins TRBV20-1 to TRBJ2-1; 8 bases map to TRBD1. Germline CDR1 is DFQATT and CDR2 is SNEGSKA (reference sequence). The CDR3 is 12 amino acids.

Many counts were recorded for this clonotype. The V gene is TRBV6-1, the J gene TRBJ2-1; D is possibly TRBD2 (5 bases). Trimming removed 5 bases from V and 6 bases from J, with 17 bases in between. The CDR3 loop spans 15 amino acids. Germline-derived CDR1 and CDR2 are MNHNS and SASEGT. In nucleotides, the CDR3 is TGTGCCAGCAGTATGGCTAGCTCATCACCCAATGAGCAGTTCTTC. It yields the protein CASSMASSSPNEQFF.

The sample holds one count of this clonotype. A much larger clone differs by one base, so this may be a read error. The chain employs TRBV28 and TRBJ2-7, with 11 bases identical to TRBD2. The V gene's germline CDR1 is MDHEN and CDR2 SYDVKM. The CDR3 length is 15 residues. CDR3 DNA: TGTGCCGGCAGTTTAACTACTAGCGGGAGCAGCGAGCAGTACTTC. It codes for CAGSLTTSGSSEQYF.

This clonotype was detected many times. CDR3 residues: CASRATSGGTGELFF. In nucleotides, the CDR3 is TGTGCCAGCAGGGCAACTAGCGGGGGGACCGGGGAGCTGTTTTTT. The chain carries TRBV12-3 or TRBV12-4 and TRBJ2-2, with 12 nucleotides matching TRBD2. CDR3 length equals 15 residues. With V trimmed by 6 bases and J by 5 bases, 4 bases remained unmatched.

Many counts were recorded for this clonotype. V and J are TRBV2 and TRBJ2-4, with 9 bases identical to TRBD1. V shed 7 bases, J shed 6 bases, and the junction held 7 bases outside the gene matches. The CDR3 contains 14 residues. Germline CDR1 SNHLY, CDR2 FYNNEI. The CDR3: CASNPGTGRNIQYF. CDR3 DNA: TGTGCCAGCAATCCAGGGACAGGGAGAAACATTCAGTACTTC.

This clonotype has ten or more counts. The chain has TRBV11-3 and TRBJ1-1; 9 nucleotides align to TRBD1. The V and J ends lost 3 bases and 0 bases, in that order; junction bases with no gene match: 5. This CDR3 is 16 amino acids long. CDR1 and CDR2 (germline): SGHNT, YENEEA. The CDR3 DNA sequence: TGTGCCAGCAGCTTTGGACAGGGGTACGTGAACACTGAAGCTTTCTTT. Translating gives CASSFGQGYVNTEAFF. Combining the CDR3 with reference TRBV11-3 and TRBJ1-1 gives the whole variable domain EAGVVQSPRYKIIEKKQPVAFWCNPISGHNTLYWYLQNLGQGPELLIRYENEEAVDDSQLPKDRFSAERLKGVDSTLKIQPAELGDSAVYLCASSFGQGYVNTEAFFGQGTRLTVV.

In its sample, this clonotype was seen many times. V usage is TRBV5-1 and J usage is TRBJ2-1, with TRBD2 matching over 8 bases. V lost 4 bases to trimming and J lost 9 bases; unmatched junction nucleotides: 9. In germline, CDR1 is SGHRS, CDR2 YFSETQ. The CDR3 is 14 amino acids. CDR3: CASSVSGVGGEQFF. The CDR3 nucleotides read TGCGCCAGCAGCGTTAGCGGGGTAGGGGGTGAGCAGTTCTTC.

Concerning this clonotype itself: Since a much larger clone is just one base distant, this may be a read error. The chain is built from TRBV3-1 and TRBJ1-3; D is undetermined. Deletions cut 5 bases from V and 0 bases from J, with 17 bases between. Germline V gene sequence: CDR1 LGHDT, CDR2 YNNKEL (reference sequence). The length of the CDR3 is 17 residues. CDR3 sequence: CASSVGPAGYSGNTIYF. The CDR3, as DNA: TGTGCCAGCAGCGTCGGACCTGCAGGCTACTCTGGAAACACCATATATTTT.

This clonotype was seen repeatedly, ten times or more. The chain has TRBV7-2 and TRBJ2-2, with D perhaps TRBD2 (5 bases). The germline gives CDR1 SGHTA, CDR2 FQGNSA. The CDR3 is 14 residues long. V dropped 2 bases and J dropped 4 bases, with 8 bases sitting between them. This chain's CDR3 is CASSLNLATGELFF. Written as DNA, the CDR3 is TGTGCCAGCAGCTTAAACCTAGCCACCGGGGAGCTGTTTTTT.

The V and J genes are TRBV7-9 and TRBJ2-1, with D possibly matching TRBD1 (6 bases). The V gene's germline CDR1 is SEHNR and CDR2 FQNEAQ (reference sequence). V was clipped by 5 bases and J by 10 bases, with 15 bases between them. The CDR3 spans 13 residues. DNA of the CDR3: TGTGCCAGCAGCCAGACCGGGCAGGGGGAGCAGTTCTTC. Its translation: CASSQTGQGEQFF.

This clonotype was seen a handful of times. V gene TRBV19 combines with J gene TRBJ2-7; 9 bases line up with TRBD1. The CDR3 length is 14 residues. CDR1 is LNHDA and CDR2 is SQIVND in the germline V gene (reference sequence). With 7 bases clipped from V and 3 bases from J, the junction kept 7 bases outside the gene matches. The CDR3 sequence: CASNQGQGIYEQYF. CDR3 sequence (DNA): TGTGCCAGTAACCAAGGACAGGGGATCTACGAGCAGTACTTC.

Ten or more counts support this clonotype. The rearrangement uses TRBV2 and TRBJ1-2; unclear D gene. Germline CDR1 and CDR2: SNHLY and FYNNEI. The CDR3 extends over 14 amino acids. V shed 4 bases and J shed 0 bases, with 9 bases lying between them. This CDR3 reads CASSVDNANYGYTF. CDR3 bases: TGTGCCAGCAGTGTCGACAACGCTAACTATGGCTACACCTTC.

Comment on this clonotype: A much larger clone differs by one base, so this may be a read error. The J gene is TRBJ2-4, the V gene TRBV20-1; no reliable D call. Germline V gene sequence: CDR1 DFQATT, CDR2 SNEGSKA (reference sequence). This CDR3 has 13 residues. The CDR3 region is CGAREVAKNIQYF. Written as DNA, the CDR3 is TGCGGTGCTAGAGAAGTAGCCAAAAACATTCAGTACTTC.

This clonotype was recorded at least ten times. This rearrangement joins TRBV18 to TRBJ2-2, with TRBD1 matching over 7 bases. The CDR3 loop spans 14 amino acids. After removal of 5 bases from V and 5 bases from J, the junction contained 5 bases not matched to a gene. Per the germline V gene, CDR1 is KGHSH and CDR2 is LQKENI. CDR3 sequence: CASSSGQTTGELFF. The CDR3 bases are TGTGCCAGCTCATCGGGACAGACGACCGGGGAGCTGTTTTTT. The entire variable domain, with the rest obtained from reference TRBV18 and TRBJ2-2, is as follows: NAGVMQNPRHLVRRRGQEARLRCSPMKGHSHVYWYRQLPEEGLKFMVYLQKENIIDESGMPKERFSAEFPKEGPSILRIQQVVRGDSAAYFCASSSGQTTGELFFGEGSRLTVL.